This is a list of T cell receptor beta chains from one sample in a study of blood T cell repertoires in COVID-19. Repertoires were generated with immunoSEQ multiplex PCR, while TCRdb's copy carries only in-frame clones and drops some. The sample lists fewer than 70,000 clones; approximately 85% were seen once. Sample: peripheral blood. These receptors originate from a man in his fifties or sixties with acute or convalescent COVID-19. The CDR3 runs from the conserved cysteine through the conserved F or W. Each record gives: CDR3 DNA, CDR3 protein, CDR3 length, V gene, D gene, clone size, J gene. A D gene is named only where the DNA matches it firmly. Expanded clones are given a class, and other clones once, few, many or no size at all.

cdr3_nt: TGTGCCAGCAGCTTATCTCCAGGGGCGAACAATGAGCAGTTCTTC
cdr3_aa: CASSLSPGANNEQFF
cdr3_length: 15
v_call: TRBV7-3
d_call: -
clone_size: few
j_call: TRBJ2-1

cdr3_nt: TGTGCCACCAGTGTAAGCGGGGCCTTCACAGATACGCAGTATTTT
cdr3_aa: CATSVSGAFTDTQYF
cdr3_length: 15
v_call: TRBV24-1
d_call: TRBD2
clone_size: -
j_call: TRBJ2-3

cdr3_nt: TGTGCCAGCAGCTTTAGACAGCAAGAGACCCAGTACTTC
cdr3_aa: CASSFRQQETQYF
cdr3_length: 13
v_call: TRBV5-4
d_call: -
clone_size: -
j_call: TRBJ2-5

cdr3_nt: TGCGCCAGCAGCCACGGACAGGGAAACTATGGCTACACCTTC
cdr3_aa: CASSHGQGNYGYTF
cdr3_length: 14
v_call: TRBV4-1
d_call: TRBD1
clone_size: -
j_call: TRBJ1-2

cdr3_nt: TGCGCCAGCAGCTTGGGTCGGGGGGCTTGGGAGACCCAGTACTTC
cdr3_aa: CASSLGRGAWETQYF
cdr3_length: 15
v_call: TRBV5-1
d_call: -
clone_size: -
j_call: TRBJ2-5

cdr3_nt: TGTGCCAGCAGCCAAGTCTTGCAGGGTGGTAATGAAAAACTGTTTTTT
cdr3_aa: CASSQVLQGGNEKLFF
cdr3_length: 16
v_call: TRBV3-1/TRBV3-2
d_call: -
clone_size: once
j_call: TRBJ1-4

cdr3_nt: TGTGCCAGTAGTATCATCCCAGGAGGAGAATTC
cdr3_aa: CASSIIPGGEF
cdr3_length: 11
v_call: TRBV19
d_call: -
clone_size: once
j_call: TRBJ1-2

cdr3_nt: TGTGCCAGCAGCGTCACAGGGAACACTGAAGCTTTCTTT
cdr3_aa: CASSVTGNTEAFF
cdr3_length: 13
v_call: TRBV9
d_call: -
clone_size: -
j_call: TRBJ1-1

cdr3_nt: TGTGCCAGCAGCTTGGCAAATTACGAGCAGTACTTC
cdr3_aa: CASSLANYEQYF
cdr3_length: 12
v_call: TRBV11-1
d_call: -
clone_size: -
j_call: TRBJ2-7

cdr3_nt: TGTGCCAGCAGCCCTCGACAGGGTGCCTACGAGCAGTACTTC
cdr3_aa: CASSPRQGAYEQYF
cdr3_length: 14
v_call: TRBV4-2
d_call: TRBD1
clone_size: medium-sized
j_call: TRBJ2-7

cdr3_nt: TGCGCCAGCAGCCCCCGAGTAATGCCAGATACGCAGTATTTT
cdr3_aa: CASSPRVMPDTQYF
cdr3_length: 14
v_call: TRBV5-1
d_call: -
clone_size: once
j_call: TRBJ2-3

cdr3_nt: TGTGCCAGCAGCGCGAGGGTGGAAGGGGGGACCCAGTACTTC
cdr3_aa: CASSARVEGGTQYF
cdr3_length: 14
v_call: TRBV3-1/TRBV3-2
d_call: -
clone_size: few
j_call: TRBJ2-5

cdr3_nt: TGTGCCAGCAGCCCCTCCCCAACTAGCGGCAATGAGCAGTTCTTC
cdr3_aa: CASSPSPTSGNEQFF
cdr3_length: 15
v_call: TRBV7-2
d_call: TRBD2
clone_size: -
j_call: TRBJ2-1

cdr3_nt: TGTGCCAGCAGCCCTTCATGGGCGTATAATTCACCCCTCCACTTT
cdr3_aa: CASSPSWAYNSPLHF
cdr3_length: 15
v_call: TRBV14
d_call: -
clone_size: -
j_call: TRBJ1-6

cdr3_nt: TGTGCCAGCAGCTTGGCCGCCGGGGGGGGCACAGATACGCAGTATTTT
cdr3_aa: CASSLAAGGGTDTQYF
cdr3_length: 16
v_call: TRBV5-4
d_call: TRBD2
clone_size: -
j_call: TRBJ2-3

cdr3_nt: TGTGCCAGCAGTTACTGGAGCGGGGTCTACGAGCAGTACTTC
cdr3_aa: CASSYWSGVYEQYF
cdr3_length: 14
v_call: TRBV6-2/TRBV6-3
d_call: TRBD2
clone_size: -
j_call: TRBJ2-7

cdr3_nt: TGTGCCAGCTCACCGGACAGGGAGGGTGGCTACACCTTC
cdr3_aa: CASSPDREGGYTF
cdr3_length: 13
v_call: TRBV18
d_call: TRBD1
clone_size: medium-sized
j_call: TRBJ1-2

cdr3_nt: TGCGCCAGCAGCTTGACAGGGGGCCTCGGACCAGGATCACCCCTCCACTTT
cdr3_aa: CASSLTGGLGPGSPLHF
cdr3_length: 17
v_call: TRBV5-1
d_call: TRBD1
clone_size: -
j_call: TRBJ1-6

cdr3_nt: TGTGCCAGCAGCTTGGGGACAGCGTTCCAAGAGACCCAGTACTTC
cdr3_aa: CASSLGTAFQETQYF
cdr3_length: 15
v_call: TRBV5-8
d_call: -
clone_size: -
j_call: TRBJ2-5

cdr3_nt: TGTGCCAGCCACACTAGCGGGACGAACACCGGGGAGCTGTTTTTT
cdr3_aa: CASHTSGTNTGELFF
cdr3_length: 15
v_call: TRBV5-6
d_call: TRBD2
clone_size: -
j_call: TRBJ2-2

cdr3_nt: TGTGCCAGCAGCTTAGTAGCTTCTGAGCAGTTCTTC
cdr3_aa: CASSLVASEQFF
cdr3_length: 12
v_call: TRBV7-2
d_call: -
clone_size: -
j_call: TRBJ2-1

cdr3_nt: TGCGCCAGCAGCAGGGGACATGACCCTATAAGCTACACCTTC
cdr3_aa: CASSRGHDPISYTF
cdr3_length: 14
v_call: TRBV5-1
d_call: -
clone_size: -
j_call: TRBJ1-2

cdr3_nt: TGCAGCATTCAAGTCAGGGCGGTAGATACGCAGTATTTT
cdr3_aa: CSIQVRAVDTQYF
cdr3_length: 13
v_call: TRBV29-1
d_call: -
clone_size: -
j_call: TRBJ2-3

cdr3_nt: TGTGCCAGCAGTCACGCCGGGACAGCCGCTTTTCACACCGGGGAGCTGTTTTTT
cdr3_aa: CASSHAGTAAFHTGELFF
cdr3_length: 18
v_call: TRBV6-6
d_call: TRBD1
clone_size: -
j_call: TRBJ2-2

cdr3_nt: TGTGCCAGCAGCCCTAGTGGCTCCTACAATGAGCAGTTCTTC
cdr3_aa: CASSPSGSYNEQFF
cdr3_length: 14
v_call: TRBV7-3
d_call: -
clone_size: -
j_call: TRBJ2-1

cdr3_nt: TGTGCCTGGAGTTTACCGACAGGCCTTGGCTACACCTTC
cdr3_aa: CAWSLPTGLGYTF
cdr3_length: 13
v_call: TRBV30
d_call: -
clone_size: -
j_call: TRBJ1-2

cdr3_nt: TGTGCCATCGGACAACAGGGTATGGATGGCTACACCTTC
cdr3_aa: CAIGQQGMDGYTF
cdr3_length: 13
v_call: TRBV10-3
d_call: -
clone_size: -
j_call: TRBJ1-2

cdr3_nt: TGTGCCAGCAGCTTCAGCGGGTACCAAGAGACCCAGTACTTC
cdr3_aa: CASSFSGYQETQYF
cdr3_length: 14
v_call: TRBV7-8
d_call: -
clone_size: -
j_call: TRBJ2-5

cdr3_nt: TGTGCCAGCAGTGACGGGGGGATTAACACTGAAGCTTTCTTT
cdr3_aa: CASSDGGINTEAFF
cdr3_length: 14
v_call: TRBV25-1
d_call: -
clone_size: once
j_call: TRBJ1-1

cdr3_nt: TGTGCCAGTAGTATAGAGGCATACCAGACCCAGCATTTT
cdr3_aa: CASSIEAYQTQHF
cdr3_length: 13
v_call: TRBV19
d_call: -
clone_size: -
j_call: TRBJ1-5

cdr3_nt: TGTGCCAGCAGCTTAAGCGGGGGGCCCGAAGAGACCCAGTACTTC
cdr3_aa: CASSLSGGPEETQYF
cdr3_length: 15
v_call: TRBV7-6
d_call: TRBD2
clone_size: -
j_call: TRBJ2-5

cdr3_nt: TGTGCCAGCAGCTTAACGGGCGTCGGGTGGGAGGATACGCAGTATTTT
cdr3_aa: CASSLTGVGWEDTQYF
cdr3_length: 16
v_call: TRBV7-3
d_call: -
clone_size: -
j_call: TRBJ2-3

cdr3_nt: TGTGCCAGCAGTTTAAGTCAGGGTGGGGCAGATACGCAGTATTTT
cdr3_aa: CASSLSQGGADTQYF
cdr3_length: 15
v_call: TRBV28
d_call: -
clone_size: -
j_call: TRBJ2-3

cdr3_nt: TGTGCCAGCAGTTTAGGACAGGCGGAGACCCAGTACTTC
cdr3_aa: CASSLGQAETQYF
cdr3_length: 13
v_call: TRBV12-3/TRBV12-4
d_call: -
clone_size: -
j_call: TRBJ2-5

cdr3_nt: TGTGCCAGCAGTTACTCGTTATACGGGCGGGGGAATGAAGCTTTCTTT
cdr3_aa: CASSYSLYGRGNEAFF
cdr3_length: 16
v_call: TRBV6-5
d_call: -
clone_size: -
j_call: TRBJ1-1

cdr3_nt: TGCAGCGTTGGCGAAAACTACGAGCAGTACTTC
cdr3_aa: CSVGENYEQYF
cdr3_length: 11
v_call: TRBV29-1
d_call: -
clone_size: -
j_call: TRBJ2-7

cdr3_nt: TGTGCCAGCAGCCTCCAAACCCCCGGGAGCTCCTACGAGCAGTACTTC
cdr3_aa: CASSLQTPGSSYEQYF
cdr3_length: 16
v_call: TRBV7-8
d_call: -
clone_size: -
j_call: TRBJ2-7

cdr3_nt: TGTGCCTGGAACCAGGGGACTGGAAACACCATATATTTT
cdr3_aa: CAWNQGTGNTIYF
cdr3_length: 13
v_call: TRBV30
d_call: -
clone_size: -
j_call: TRBJ1-3

cdr3_nt: TGTGCCAGCAGCCTCGGACAGGAAGAGACCCAGTACTTC
cdr3_aa: CASSLGQEETQYF
cdr3_length: 13
v_call: TRBV11-3
d_call: TRBD1
clone_size: -
j_call: TRBJ2-5

cdr3_nt: TGCGCCAGCAGTGAGTCGAGGAGCCCAGCAGGGGACACAGATACGCAGTATTTT
cdr3_aa: CASSESRSPAGDTDTQYF
cdr3_length: 18
v_call: TRBV10-1
d_call: -
clone_size: -
j_call: TRBJ2-3

cdr3_nt: TGTGCCAGTACCCCCAGGGCGGCAGGGGGCTACGAGCAGTACTTC
cdr3_aa: CASTPRAAGGYEQYF
cdr3_length: 15
v_call: TRBV19
d_call: TRBD1
clone_size: -
j_call: TRBJ2-7

cdr3_nt: TGTGCCAGCAGCACAACTAGGGTCGCGAACACCGGGGAGCTGTTTTTT
cdr3_aa: CASSTTRVANTGELFF
cdr3_length: 16
v_call: TRBV5-4
d_call: -
clone_size: -
j_call: TRBJ2-2

cdr3_nt: TGTGCCAGCTCACCCCTATGGGACAGGGAACCTAACACTGAAGCTTTCTTT
cdr3_aa: CASSPLWDREPNTEAFF
cdr3_length: 17
v_call: TRBV18
d_call: TRBD1
clone_size: -
j_call: TRBJ1-1

cdr3_nt: TGTGCCACCTCGTATCCGGACAGGACCTACGAGCAGTACTTC
cdr3_aa: CATSYPDRTYEQYF
cdr3_length: 14
v_call: TRBV2
d_call: TRBD1
clone_size: -
j_call: TRBJ2-7

cdr3_nt: TGTGCCAGCAGCGTAGAGGGGTCAGAAGGGGAAAAACTGTTTTTT
cdr3_aa: CASSVEGSEGEKLFF
cdr3_length: 15
v_call: TRBV9
d_call: -
clone_size: -
j_call: TRBJ1-4

cdr3_nt: TGTGCCAGCAGTGACTCGATATGGACTAGCACAGATACGCAGTATTTT
cdr3_aa: CASSDSIWTSTDTQYF
cdr3_length: 16
v_call: TRBV6-4
d_call: -
clone_size: -
j_call: TRBJ2-3